These 26 T cell receptor beta chains were all obtained from the same sample, sequenced in a study of cytomegalovirus exposure and HLA in healthy donors. With 60 Vbeta and 13 Jbeta primers, the PCR was carried out. Sequenced by immunoSEQ multiplex PCR; TCRdb stores in-frame clones only, minus some. The data hold just over 150,000 clones, with approximately 81% observed a single time. The sample taken for sequencing was PBMCs. Receptors originate from a man aged 18 to 35 in good health and CMV-seropositive.

The chain employs TRBV7-2 and TRBJ2-2; tentatively, D is TRBD1 (5 bases). The germline V gene has CDR1 SGHTA and CDR2 FQGNSA. The length of the CDR3 is 15 residues. The V and J ends lost 2 bases and 0 bases respectively, with 7 bases between them. CDR3 sequence reads: CASSLLTANTGELFF. The CDR3 DNA follows: TGTGCCAGCAGCTTACTGACAGCGAACACCGGGGAGCTGTTTTTT.

Only one count was recorded for this clone. This chain connects TRBV11-3 to TRBJ1-1; a weak D match, TRBD1 (6 bases). Germline V gene data show CDR1 as SGHNT and CDR2 as YENEEA. The CDR3 consists of 13 residues. The V end was cut by 0 bases, the J end by 8 bases, with 10 bases between. CDR3 sequence reads: CASSLEGGKEAFF. CDR3 bases: TGTGCCAGCAGCTTAGAAGGGGGAAAGGAAGCTTTCTTT.

J is TRBJ2-3 and V is TRBV4-3, with TRBD2 matching over 9 bases. The CDR3 totals 17 residues. Looked up from germline, CDR1 is LGHNA and CDR2 is YSLEER. V lost 0 bases and J lost 5; bases outside the gene matches: 9. This CDR3 is CASSQDPSGLALDTQYF. CDR3 DNA sequence: TGCGCCAGCAGCCAAGACCCCTCGGGACTAGCCCTAGATACGCAGTATTTT.

This clone was observed a single time. The V call is TRBV9, the J call TRBJ1-3; TRBD1 is a possible D gene (5 bases). The length of the CDR3 is 14 residues. V was clipped by 0 bases and J by 8 bases, with 12 bases between them. Per germline, CDR1 SGDLS and CDR2 YYNGEE. The CDR3 sequence is CASSVGGTGYTIYF. The CDR3 DNA is TGTGCCAGCAGCGTAGGGGGCACAGGTTACACCATATATTTT.

CDR3: CASAQSRDEKLFF. As DNA, the CDR3 is TGTGCCAGCGCCCAATCGCGGGATGAAAAACTGTTTTTT. The V gene is TRBV7-9, the J gene TRBJ1-4; D ambiguous. V was pared by 8 bases and J by 6 bases, with 13 bases between. Germline loops: CDR1 SEHNR, CDR2 FQNEAQ (reference sequence). The CDR3 has 13 residues.

This sequence joins TRBV30 and TRBJ2-2, with TRBD1 matching 8 bases. Germline V lookup: CDR1 GTSNPN, CDR2 SVGIG (reference sequence). Trimming at V came to 3 bases and at J to 6 bases, leaving 3 bases not matched to a gene. The CDR3 totals 13 residues. The CDR3 DNA sequence: TGTGCCTGGAGCCAACAGGGGGCCGGGGAGCTGTTTTTT. Amino acids: CAWSQQGAGELFF. Using reference TRBV30 and TRBJ2-2 for the parts outside the CDR3, the full variable domain is SQTIHQWPATLVQPVGSPLSLECTVEGTSNPNLYWYRQAAGRGLQLLFYSVGIGQISSEVPQNLSASRPQDRQFILSSKKLLLSDSGFYLCAWSQQGAGELFFGEGSRLTVL.

Notes on this clone: One end of the junction is discordant with germline, which a read error may explain. The chain links TRBV6-5 to TRBJ2-6; TRBD2 matches 8 bases. Germline CDR1 and CDR2: MNHEY and SVGAGI. CDR3 length: 15 residues. CDR3 residues: CASTGGGSGANGLTF. In nucleotides, the CDR3 is TGTGCCAGCACCGGGGGGGGCTCTGGGGCCAACGGCCTGACTTTC.

CDR3 loop: CASSRLGQGYTEAFF. The DNA of the CDR3 is TGTGCCAGCAGCCGCTTGGGACAGGGCTACACTGAAGCTTTCTTT. The rearrangement links TRBV5-6 to TRBJ1-1; TRBD1 aligns across 9 bases. Germline V gives CDR1 SGHDT, CDR2 YYEEEE. The CDR3 covers 15 residues. The trim removed 4 bases at V and 3 bases at J, leaving 7 bases unmatched.

The chain links TRBV7-8 to TRBJ2-6; 12 bases align to TRBD1. V lost 3 bases, J lost 4 bases, and 4 bases stayed unmatched. The CDR3 is 17 residues long. CDR1 is SGHVS, CDR2 FQNEAQ, per germline. This CDR3 reads CASSFGDRGRGANVLTF. CDR3 nucleotide sequence: TGTGCCAGCAGCTTCGGGGACAGGGGGCGGGGGGCCAACGTCCTGACTTTC.

The J gene is TRBJ2-7, the V gene TRBV29-1, with 8 bases lining up with TRBD1. Germline V CDR1 and CDR2: SQVTM, ANQGSEA. The V segment lost 5 bases and the J segment 5 bases; nucleotides outside the gene matches: 2. The CDR3 sequence is 11 residues long. In DNA, the CDR3 is TGCAGCGTTTCGGACAGGGACGAGCAGTACTTC. It specifies CSVSDRDEQYF.

The chain recombines TRBV7-9 with TRBJ2-3; 9 nucleotides align to TRBD2. Trimming took 5 bases from V and 2 from J; bases not matched to a gene: 5. Germline V gives CDR1 SEHNR, CDR2 FQNEAQ (reference sequence). The CDR3 consists of 15 residues. CDR3 residues: CASSTPSGVTDTQYF. For the CDR3, the DNA is TGTGCCAGCAGCACCCCTAGCGGGGTCACAGATACGCAGTATTTT.

This clone was found once. V and J are TRBV9 and TRBJ1-6; TRBD1 aligns across 7 bases. The CDR3 length is 16 residues. V gave up 4 bases and J gave up 13 bases; unmatched junction bases: 17. Germline CDR1 is SGDLS and CDR2 is YYNGEE. CDR3 in amino acids: CASSFTGAPGEGPLHF. In nucleotides, the CDR3 is TGTGCCAGCAGCTTTACAGGGGCCCCTGGGGAAGGCCCCCTCCACTTT.

The rearrangement joins TRBV10-3 to TRBJ2-3; 8 bases are shared with TRBD2. The germline V gene has CDR1 ENHRY and CDR2 SYGVKD. The trim removed 2 bases at V and 5 bases at J, leaving 6 bases unmatched. This CDR3 has 15 amino acids. The CDR3 sequence: CAISETGGSGDTQYF. In DNA form, the CDR3 reads TGTGCCATCAGTGAGACGGGGGGGTCGGGAGATACGCAGTATTTT.

The rearrangement joins TRBV27 to TRBJ2-3; TRBD2 agrees at 10 bases. Germline V gene lookup returns CDR1 MNHEY and CDR2 SMNVEV (reference sequence). The CDR3 has 14 amino acids. V trimming: 0 bases; J trimming: 11 bases; junction bases outside the gene matches: 5. DNA of the CDR3: TGTGCCAGCAGTTTATCTAGCGGGGGGTCGGAGCAGTATTTT. Its protein product is CASSLSSGGSEQYF.

The chain has TRBV30 and TRBJ1-5; D may be TRBD1 (5 bases). Trimming stripped 2 bases from V and 1 base from J, with 15 bases between. This CDR3 is built from 16 residues. Germline CDR1 is GTSNPN and CDR2 is SVGIG (reference sequence). Written as DNA, the CDR3 is TGTGCCTGGAGTCCCCCCCGGGGGATCAGCAATCAGCCCCAGCATTTT. This translates into CAWSPPRGISNQPQHF. Based on the CDR3 plus reference TRBV30 and TRBJ1-5, the full variable domain is SQTIHQWPATLVQPVGSPLSLECTVEGTSNPNLYWYRQAAGRGLQLLFYSVGIGQISSEVPQNLSASRPQDRQFILSSKKLLLSDSGFYLCAWSPPRGISNQPQHFGDGTRLSIL.

The chain employs TRBV7-2 and TRBJ2-1, with 13 bases lining up with TRBD2. Looked up from germline, CDR1 is SGHTA and CDR2 is FQGNSA. This CDR3 comprises 17 residues. Trimming at V came to 2 bases and at J to 7 bases, leaving 8 bases not matched to a gene. The CDR3 DNA is TGTGCCAGCAGCTTAATCTCGACTAGCGGGGGGAGGAATGAGCAGTTCTTC. The encoded protein is CASSLISTSGGRNEQFF.

The sample holds one count of this clone. V is TRBV4-3 and J is TRBJ1-5; no clear D gene. The CDR3 extends over 17 amino acids. Germline values: CDR1 LGHNA, CDR2 YSLEER. V lost 1 base, J lost 0 bases, and 13 bases lay in between. CDR3 residues: CASSQASYTASNQPQHF. The CDR3 DNA is TGCGCCAGCAGCCAAGCGTCTTACACAGCTAGCAATCAGCCCCAGCATTTT.

V and J are TRBV19 and TRBJ1-5; tentative D call: TRBD1 (6 bases). This CDR3 has 13 residues. Germline-derived CDR1 and CDR2 are LNHDA and SQIVND (reference sequence). V was clipped by 7 bases and J by 4 bases, with 11 bases between them. CDR3 DNA: TGTGCCAGTACCCACAGGGTGAATCAGCCCCAGCATTTT. Protein product: CASTHRVNQPQHF.

This chain connects TRBV6-5 to TRBJ1-3; D ambiguous. V lost 0 bases to trimming and J lost 4 bases, with 10 bases between them. There are 15 residues in the CDR3. The germline V gene encodes CDR1 MNHEY and CDR2 SVGAGI. The CDR3 DNA reads TGTGCCAGCAGTTACTCGTCGGGTTTGGGAAACACCATATATTTT. This gives the protein CASSYSSGLGNTIYF.

The chain couples TRBV10-3 to TRBJ1-2, with TRBD1 matching over 7 bases. V lost 4 bases and J lost 0; bases outside the gene matches: 2. From germline, CDR1 is ENHRY and CDR2 SYGVKD. There are 14 residues in the CDR3. CDR3 protein: CAISGDSSNYGYTF. The CDR3 nucleotides read TGTGCCATCAGTGGGGACAGTTCTAACTATGGCTACACCTTC.

The chain recombines TRBV4-1 with TRBJ2-3; 9 bases fit TRBD2. CDR1 and CDR2 from the germline V gene are MGHRA and YSYEKL. The CDR3 covers 17 residues. With 3 bases clipped from V and 2 bases from J, the junction kept 9 bases outside the gene matches. The CDR3: CASSQGTGTSLTDTQYF. DNA of the CDR3: TGCGCCAGCAGCCAGGGTACCGGGACTAGCCTCACAGATACGCAGTATTTT.

The CDR3 protein is CASSLVGGVFSGANVLTF. CDR3 nucleotide sequence: TGTGCCAGCAGCCTGGTGGGGGGGGTATTCTCTGGGGCCAACGTCCTGACTTTC. V is TRBV27 and J is TRBJ2-6; 7 bases line up with TRBD2. Losses at the gene ends were 6 bases for V and 0 bases for J; bases not matched to a gene: 11. This CDR3 contains 18 residues. Per germline, CDR1 MNHEY and CDR2 SMNVEV (reference sequence).

Here the CDR3 DNA reads TGTGCCAGCAGCGTAGAGGCGGGACAGATTAACACTGAAGCTTTCTTT. Amino acids: CASSVEAGQINTEAFF. This chain links TRBV9 with TRBJ1-1, with 7 bases aligning to TRBD1. After removal of 0 bases from V and 2 bases from J, the junction contained 7 bases not matched to a gene. CDR1 SGDLS and CDR2 YYNGEE come from the germline V gene. The CDR3 length is 16 residues.

This clone has only a few counts. The CDR3 region is CASLGPISGNTIYF. Written as DNA, the CDR3 is TGTGCCAGCTTGGGGCCAATTTCGGGAAACACCATATATTTT. The V and J genes are TRBV6-5 and TRBJ1-3; tentatively, D is TRBD1 (5 bases). Per the germline V gene, CDR1 is MNHEY and CDR2 is SVGAGI. The CDR3 has 14 residues. Trimming stripped 8 bases from V and 4 bases from J, with 15 bases between.

V and J are TRBV11-3 and TRBJ2-5, with D possibly matching TRBD2 (6 bases). The V gene's germline CDR1 is SGHNT and CDR2 YENEEA. The CDR3 has 15 residues. Trimming removed 4 bases from V and 2 bases from J, with 14 bases in between. The DNA of the CDR3 is TGTGCCAGCAGCTCCCGGGGTGGGGGGCAAGAGACCCAGTACTTC. It yields the protein CASSSRGGGQETQYF.

This clone was counted a few times. A junction end diverges from the germline sequence, so it may reflect a read error. The V gene is TRBV9, the J gene TRBJ2-6, with TRBD1 identical over 10 bases. CDR1 SGDLS and CDR2 YYNGEE come from the germline V gene. The CDR3 has 17 residues. The CDR3 reads CASSHDRGLSGANGLTF. The CDR3 DNA follows: TGTGCCAGCAGCCACGACAGGGGGCTCTCTGGGGCCAACGGCCTGACTTTC. The full variable domain, completed using reference TRBV9 and TRBJ2-6, is DSGVTQTPKHLITATGQRVTLRCSPRSGDLSVYWYQQSLDQGLQFLIQYYNGEERAKGNILERFSAQQFPDLHSELNLSSLELGDSALYFCASSHDRGLSGANGLTFGAGSRLTVL.